Sequencing of this T cell receptor (beta chain) was carried out in a study of blood T cell repertoires in COVID-19. The V gene's germline CDR1 is SGHRS and CDR2 YFSETQ. V dropped 4 bases and J dropped 1 base, with 14 bases sitting between them. CDR3 size: 15 residues. The assay was immunoSEQ multiplex PCR, and TCRdb's table has in-frame clones only and misses some. Of around 360,000 clones in the sample, around 87% are singletons; the top ten hold roughly 2%. This clone came up a few times. The chain combines TRBV5-1 with TRBJ1-1; no definite D call. The clonotype comes from a middle-aged man in a cohort exposed to, infected with or recovered from COVID-19 (not recorded which). Sequencing was carried out using PBMCs or T cells enriched from blood (not recorded which). The CDR3 DNA sequence: TGCGCCAGCAGCGTAGGTCCCGGGTCGAACACTGAAGCTTTCTTT. This translates into CASSVGPGSNTEAFF. The whole variable domain, filled in from reference TRBV5-1 and TRBJ1-1, reads KAGVTQTPRYLIKTRGQQVTLSCSPISGHRSVSWYQQTPGQGLQFLFEYFSETQRNKGNFPGRFSGRQFSNSRSEMNVSTLELGDSALYLCASSVGPGSNTEAFFGQGTRLTVV.